This TCR beta chain was observed in a study of T cells expressing NK-cell markers. General study points: In six donors, dominant NKG2C+ clonotypes were roughly 1.0-7.5% of CD8+ T cells.

CDR3 length: 16 amino acids. The germline V gene encodes CDR1 DFQATT and CDR2 SNEGSKA (reference sequence). In the case of this clonotype: Its antigen is not identified.

TCRdb reworked the 5' RACE reads into one entry per CDR3 protein, no DNA. This repertoire comprises roughly 180,000 distinct CDR3 sequences; its ten largest clones make up about a fifth. This receptor was identified in a woman between 18 and 70 years old in good health. The chain is built from TRBV20-1 and TRBJ2-3; TCRdb names TRBD2, which stays unverified in the absence of DNA. Sequences were obtained from blood T cells: a sorted CD56 or NKG2C T cell subset, CD4+ or CD8+ T cells, or bulk PBMC T cells (not recorded which). CDR3 in amino acids: CSAREDRSGSTDTQYF.